This is a list of T cell receptor beta chains from one sample in a study of blood T cell repertoires in COVID-19. Assay: immunoSEQ multiplex PCR; the TCRdb copy retains only in-frame clones and omits some. This table holds some 190,000 clones, 75% to 90% found once. The source material was peripheral blood. These receptors were obtained from a man aged 25 to 40 with acute or convalescent COVID-19. CDR3s include the opening cysteine and the closing phenylalanine or tryptophan. Fields, in order: V gene, clone size, D gene, J gene, CDR3 DNA, CDR3 protein. The D gene is left open where the match is weak. The size of a clone is reported for some rows only, either as once, few or many, or as a class for expanded clones.

V gene: TRBV28; clone size: -; D gene: TRBD2; J gene: TRBJ2-1; CDR3 DNA: TGTGCCAGCAGTCCAAGACTAGCGGGAGGGCCCCTGCGGATAAATGAGCAGTTCTTC; CDR3 protein: CASSPRLAGGPLRINEQFF
V gene: TRBV28; clone size: -; D gene: TRBD2; J gene: TRBJ2-7; CDR3 DNA: TGTGCCAGCAGTTTACGGGGGGATCTCTACGAGCAGTACTTC; CDR3 protein: CASSLRGDLYEQYF
V gene: TRBV27; clone size: -; D gene: -; J gene: TRBJ1-6; CDR3 DNA: TGTGCCAGCAGTCCCCGGGCGGGGATCAATTCACCCCTCCACTTT; CDR3 protein: CASSPRAGINSPLHF
V gene: TRBV7-8; clone size: -; D gene: TRBD1; J gene: TRBJ1-5; CDR3 DNA: TGTGCCAGCAGCTTAGGGACAGGGGCTAAAAATCAGCCCCAGCATTTT; CDR3 protein: CASSLGTGAKNQPQHF
V gene: TRBV15; clone size: -; D gene: -; J gene: TRBJ1-1; CDR3 DNA: TGTGCCACCAGCAGAGATAGGGGGAGTTCTGAAGCTTTCTTT; CDR3 protein: CATSRDRGSSEAFF
V gene: TRBV30; clone size: -; D gene: TRBD1; J gene: TRBJ2-1; CDR3 DNA: TGTGCCTGGACCGGCAGGGGGCCCTACAATGAGCAGTTCTTC; CDR3 protein: CAWTGRGPYNEQFF
V gene: TRBV7-8; clone size: -; D gene: -; J gene: TRBJ1-4; CDR3 DNA: TGTGCCAGCAGCTTAGACCAGGGTGAAAAACTGTTTTTT; CDR3 protein: CASSLDQGEKLFF
V gene: TRBV5-6; clone size: -; D gene: -; J gene: TRBJ1-3; CDR3 DNA: TGTGCCAGCAGCTTGGATCAGGCCGGAAACACCATATATTTT; CDR3 protein: CASSLDQAGNTIYF
V gene: TRBV12-5; clone size: few; D gene: -; J gene: TRBJ2-3; CDR3 DNA: TGTGCTAGTGGTTTGCTTCCTGGAGGGACCACGCGAGATACGCAGTATTTT; CDR3 protein: CASGLLPGGTTRDTQYF
V gene: TRBV2; clone size: -; D gene: TRBD1; J gene: TRBJ2-7; CDR3 DNA: TGTGCCAGCAACGGAGGACAGGGTTACGAGCAGTACTTC; CDR3 protein: CASNGGQGYEQYF
V gene: TRBV19; clone size: -; D gene: -; J gene: TRBJ1-6; CDR3 DNA: TGTGCCAGTAGCTTCAGTACCTATAATTCACCCCTCCACTTT; CDR3 protein: CASSFSTYNSPLHF
V gene: TRBV6-6; clone size: -; D gene: TRBD1; J gene: TRBJ1-5; CDR3 DNA: TGTGCCAGCAGACAGGGACAGGGAAATCAGCCCCAGCATTTT; CDR3 protein: CASRQGQGNQPQHF
V gene: TRBV28; clone size: once; D gene: -; J gene: TRBJ2-1; CDR3 DNA: TGTGCCAGCCGACTAGGACGGTGGTCCAGCAATGAGCAGTTCTTC; CDR3 protein: CASRLGRWSSNEQFF
V gene: TRBV7-6; clone size: -; D gene: TRBD2; J gene: TRBJ2-2; CDR3 DNA: TGTGCCAGCAGCCTACAGACTAGCGCGGGGGAGCTGTTTTTT; CDR3 protein: CASSLQTSAGELFF
V gene: TRBV19; clone size: -; D gene: TRBD1; J gene: TRBJ2-7; CDR3 DNA: TGTGCCAGTGAGTCCGGGACAGGGGGACGCGAGCAGTACTTC; CDR3 protein: CASESGTGGREQYF
V gene: TRBV14; clone size: -; D gene: TRBD2; J gene: TRBJ2-3; CDR3 DNA: TGTGCCAGCAGCCAAGGGACTAGCGGGAGTTTTGTGTCGGATACGCAGTATTTT; CDR3 protein: CASSQGTSGSFVSDTQYF
V gene: TRBV10-3; clone size: -; D gene: -; J gene: TRBJ2-1; CDR3 DNA: TGTGCCATCAGTGAGTCTCAACTGGATGAGCAGTTCTTC; CDR3 protein: CAISESQLDEQFF
V gene: TRBV3-1/TRBV3-2; clone size: -; D gene: TRBD1; J gene: TRBJ1-6; CDR3 DNA: TGTGCCAGCAGCCTCTCCGGGACAGGGAATTCACCCCTCCACTTT; CDR3 protein: CASSLSGTGNSPLHF
V gene: TRBV6-5; clone size: -; D gene: -; J gene: TRBJ2-1; CDR3 DNA: TGTGCCAGCAGTTACCAGGGTTATGGCAATGAGCAGTTCTTC; CDR3 protein: CASSYQGYGNEQFF
V gene: TRBV3-1/TRBV3-2; clone size: once; D gene: TRBD2; J gene: TRBJ2-5; CDR3 DNA: TGTGCCAGCAGCCAAGGAGGCGGGGGGGCCAGAGAGACCCAGTACTTC; CDR3 protein: CASSQGGGGARETQYF